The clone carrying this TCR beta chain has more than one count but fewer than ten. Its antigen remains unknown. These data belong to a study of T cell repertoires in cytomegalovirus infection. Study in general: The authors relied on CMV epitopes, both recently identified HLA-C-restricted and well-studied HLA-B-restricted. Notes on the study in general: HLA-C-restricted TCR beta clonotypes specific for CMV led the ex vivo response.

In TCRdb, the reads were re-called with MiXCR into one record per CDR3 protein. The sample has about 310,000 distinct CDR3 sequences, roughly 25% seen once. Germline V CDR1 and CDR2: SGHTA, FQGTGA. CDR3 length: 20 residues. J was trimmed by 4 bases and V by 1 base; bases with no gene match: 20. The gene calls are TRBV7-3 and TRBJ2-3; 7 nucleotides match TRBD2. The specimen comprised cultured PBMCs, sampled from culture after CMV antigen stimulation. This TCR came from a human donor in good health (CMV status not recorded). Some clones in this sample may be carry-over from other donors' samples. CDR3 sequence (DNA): TGTGCCAGCAGCTTAAACAGGTGGAGTGGTTCTGCGGGAGAGCCAGATACGCAGTATTTT. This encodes CASSLNRWSGSAGEPDTQYF.